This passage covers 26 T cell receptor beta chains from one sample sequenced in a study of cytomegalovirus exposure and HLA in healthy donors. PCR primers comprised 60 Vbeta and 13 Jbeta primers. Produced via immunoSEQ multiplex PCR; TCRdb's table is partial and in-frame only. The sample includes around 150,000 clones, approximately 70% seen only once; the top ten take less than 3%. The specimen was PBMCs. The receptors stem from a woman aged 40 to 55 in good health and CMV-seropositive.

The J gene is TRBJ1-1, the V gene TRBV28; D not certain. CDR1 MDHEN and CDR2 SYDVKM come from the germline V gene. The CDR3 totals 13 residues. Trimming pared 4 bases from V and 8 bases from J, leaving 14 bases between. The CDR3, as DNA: TGTGCCAGCAGTTCCCCACAATCCTCCGAAGCTTTCTTT. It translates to CASSSPQSSEAFF. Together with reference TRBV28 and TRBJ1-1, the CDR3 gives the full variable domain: DVKVTQSSRYLVKRTGEKVFLECVQDMDHENMFWYRQDPGLGLRLIYFSYDVKMKEKGDIPEGYSVSREKKERFSLILESASTNQTSMYLCASSSPQSSEAFFGQGTRLTVV.

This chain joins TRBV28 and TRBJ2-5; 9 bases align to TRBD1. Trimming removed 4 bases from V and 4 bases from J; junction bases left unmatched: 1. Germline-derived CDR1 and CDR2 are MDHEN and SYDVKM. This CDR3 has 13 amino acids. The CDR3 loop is CASSSGQGETQYF. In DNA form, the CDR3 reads TGTGCCAGCAGTTCGGGACAGGGAGAGACCCAGTACTTC. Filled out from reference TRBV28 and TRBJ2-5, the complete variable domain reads DVKVTQSSRYLVKRTGEKVFLECVQDMDHENMFWYRQDPGLGLRLIYFSYDVKMKEKGDIPEGYSVSREKKERFSLILESASTNQTSMYLCASSSGQGETQYFGPGTRLLVL.

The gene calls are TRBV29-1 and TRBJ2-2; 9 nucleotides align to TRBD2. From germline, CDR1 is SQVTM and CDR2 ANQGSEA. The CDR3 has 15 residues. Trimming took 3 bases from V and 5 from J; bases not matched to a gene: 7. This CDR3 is CSVDKASGVTGELFF. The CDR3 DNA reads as TGCAGCGTTGATAAGGCTAGCGGGGTTACCGGGGAGCTGTTTTTT.

DNA for the CDR3: TGTGCCAGCAGTGAATGGGACAGCTCCTACAATGAGCAGTTCTTC. Its translation is CASSEWDSSYNEQFF. The chain is built from TRBV6-1 and TRBJ2-1; 7 bases fit TRBD1. The CDR3 has 15 amino acids. The V gene end was trimmed by 2 bases and the J gene end by 0 bases; junction bases not matched to a gene: 1. Germline V CDR1 and CDR2: MNHNS, SASEGT.

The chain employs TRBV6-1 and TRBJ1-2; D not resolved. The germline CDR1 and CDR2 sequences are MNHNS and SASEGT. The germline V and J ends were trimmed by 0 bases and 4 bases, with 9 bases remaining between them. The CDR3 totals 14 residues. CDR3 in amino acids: CASSEALEGYGYTF. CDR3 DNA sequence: TGTGCCAGCAGTGAAGCGCTTGAGGGCTATGGCTACACCTTC.

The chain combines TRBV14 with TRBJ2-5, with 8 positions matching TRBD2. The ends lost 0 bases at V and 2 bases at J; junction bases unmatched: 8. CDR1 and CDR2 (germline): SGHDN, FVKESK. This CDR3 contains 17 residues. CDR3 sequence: CASSQDPAGAHQETQYF. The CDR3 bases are TGTGCCAGCAGCCAAGATCCAGCGGGGGCCCATCAAGAGACCCAGTACTTC.

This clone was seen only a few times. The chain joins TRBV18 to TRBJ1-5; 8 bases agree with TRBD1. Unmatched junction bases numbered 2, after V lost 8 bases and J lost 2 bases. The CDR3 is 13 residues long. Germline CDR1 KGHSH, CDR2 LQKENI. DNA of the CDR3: TGTGCCAGCACGACAGGGGGCAATCAGCCCCAGCATTTT. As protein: CASTTGGNQPQHF.

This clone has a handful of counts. The CDR3 DNA is TGTGCCAGCACTCCCACGGGGACAGTGTTCAATTCACCCCTCCACTTT. Amino acids: CASTPTGTVFNSPLHF. The chain uses TRBV11-2 and TRBJ1-6; 7 nucleotides line up with TRBD1. This CDR3 has 16 residues. Germline V gene lookup returns CDR1 SGHAT and CDR2 FQNNGV. V shed 7 bases and J 7 bases; nucleotides not matched to a gene: 13.

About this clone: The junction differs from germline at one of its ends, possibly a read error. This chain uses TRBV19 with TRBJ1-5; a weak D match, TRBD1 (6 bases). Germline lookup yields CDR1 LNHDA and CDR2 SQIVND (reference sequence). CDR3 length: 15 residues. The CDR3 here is CASSASGQQNQPQNF. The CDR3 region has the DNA TGTGCCAGTAGCGCAAGTGGACAGCAAAATCAGCCCCAGAATTTT. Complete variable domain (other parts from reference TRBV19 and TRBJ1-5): DGGITQSPKYLFRKEGQNVTLSCEQNLNHDAMYWYRQDPGQGLRLIYYSQIVNDFQKGDIAEGYSVSREKKESFPLTVTSAQKNPTAFYLCASSASGQQNQPQNFGDGTRLSIL.

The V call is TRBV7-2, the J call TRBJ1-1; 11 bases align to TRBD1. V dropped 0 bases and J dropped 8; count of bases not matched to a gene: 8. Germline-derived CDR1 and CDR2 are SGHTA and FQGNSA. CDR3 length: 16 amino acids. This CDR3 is CASSLARTGGAVEAFF. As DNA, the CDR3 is TGTGCCAGCAGCTTAGCCCGGACAGGGGGCGCGGTGGAAGCTTTCTTT.

CDR3 amino acids: CASSVATGQGRGEQFF. The CDR3 coding sequence is TGTGCCAGCAGCGTAGCGACGGGACAGGGTAGGGGTGAGCAGTTCTTC. The V call is TRBV9, the J call TRBJ2-1; 9 bases are a match to TRBD1. V was pared by 0 bases and J by 9 bases, with 10 bases of the junction left unmatched. Per the germline V gene, CDR1 is SGDLS and CDR2 is YYNGEE. This CDR3 region has 16 residues.

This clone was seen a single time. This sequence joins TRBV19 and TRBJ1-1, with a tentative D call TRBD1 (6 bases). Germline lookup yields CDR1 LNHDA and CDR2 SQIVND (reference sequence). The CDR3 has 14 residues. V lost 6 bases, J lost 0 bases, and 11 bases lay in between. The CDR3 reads CASRGAEVNTEAFF. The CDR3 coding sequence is TGTGCCAGTAGGGGGGCGGAAGTGAACACTGAAGCTTTCTTT.

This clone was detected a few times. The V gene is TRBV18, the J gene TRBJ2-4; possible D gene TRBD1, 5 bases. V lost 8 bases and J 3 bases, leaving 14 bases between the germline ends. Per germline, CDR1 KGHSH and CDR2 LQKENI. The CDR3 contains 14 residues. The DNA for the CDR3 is TGTGCCAGCCACCCCGGGCAGGGCAAAAACATTCAGTACTTC. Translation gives CASHPGQGKNIQYF.

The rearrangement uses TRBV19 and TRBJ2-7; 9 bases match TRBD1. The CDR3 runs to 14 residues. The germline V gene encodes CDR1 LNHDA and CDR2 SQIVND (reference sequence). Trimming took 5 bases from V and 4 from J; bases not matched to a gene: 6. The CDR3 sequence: CASSSRDRVYEQYF. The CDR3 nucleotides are TGTGCCAGTAGTTCCCGGGACAGGGTATACGAGCAGTACTTC.

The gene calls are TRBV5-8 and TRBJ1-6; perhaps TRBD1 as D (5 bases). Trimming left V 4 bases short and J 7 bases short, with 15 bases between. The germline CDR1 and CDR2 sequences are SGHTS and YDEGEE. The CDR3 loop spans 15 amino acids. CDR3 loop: CASSRRGVVNSPLHF. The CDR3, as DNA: TGTGCCAGCAGCCGACGGGGGGTGGTCAATTCACCCCTCCACTTT.

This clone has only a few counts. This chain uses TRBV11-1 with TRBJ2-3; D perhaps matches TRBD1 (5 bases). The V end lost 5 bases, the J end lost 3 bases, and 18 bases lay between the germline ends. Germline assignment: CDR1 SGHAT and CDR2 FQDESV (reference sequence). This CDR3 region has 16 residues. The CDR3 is CASSRRFGQGTDTQYF. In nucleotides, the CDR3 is TGTGCCAGCAGCCGGCGATTCGGGCAGGGAACAGATACGCAGTATTTT. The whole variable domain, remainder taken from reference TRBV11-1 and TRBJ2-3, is EAEVAQSPRYKITEKSQAVAFWCDPISGHATLYWYRQILGQGPELLVQFQDESVVDDSQLPKDRFSAERLKGVDSTLKIQPAELGDSAMYLCASSRRFGQGTDTQYFGPGTRLTVL.

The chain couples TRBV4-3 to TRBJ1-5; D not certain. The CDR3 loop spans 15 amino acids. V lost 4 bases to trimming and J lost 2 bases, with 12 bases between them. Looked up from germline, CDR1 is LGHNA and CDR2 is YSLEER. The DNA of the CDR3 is TGCGCCAGCAGCCGCCTGATCGGAGGCAATCAGCCCCAGCATTTT. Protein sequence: CASSRLIGGNQPQHF.

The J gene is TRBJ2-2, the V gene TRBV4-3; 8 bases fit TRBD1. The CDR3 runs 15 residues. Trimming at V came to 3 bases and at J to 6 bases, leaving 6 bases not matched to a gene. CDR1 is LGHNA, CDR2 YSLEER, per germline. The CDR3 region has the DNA TGCGCCAGCAGCCAGAACGGACAGGGTCCCGGGGAGCTGTTTTTT. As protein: CASSQNGQGPGELFF.

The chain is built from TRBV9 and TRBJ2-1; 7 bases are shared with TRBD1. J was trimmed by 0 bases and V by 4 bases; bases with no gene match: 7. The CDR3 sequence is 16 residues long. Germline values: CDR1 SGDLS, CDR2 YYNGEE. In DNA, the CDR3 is TGTGCCAGCAGCCCAGTACGGGACAGCTCCTACAATGAGCAGTTCTTC. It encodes CASSPVRDSSYNEQFF.

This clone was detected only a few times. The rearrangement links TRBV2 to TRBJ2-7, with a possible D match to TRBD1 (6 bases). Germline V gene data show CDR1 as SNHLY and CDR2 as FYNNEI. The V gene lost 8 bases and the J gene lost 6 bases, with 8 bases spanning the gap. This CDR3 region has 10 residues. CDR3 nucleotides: TGTGCCAGCGGACAGAGCGAGCAGTACTTC. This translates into CASGQSEQYF.

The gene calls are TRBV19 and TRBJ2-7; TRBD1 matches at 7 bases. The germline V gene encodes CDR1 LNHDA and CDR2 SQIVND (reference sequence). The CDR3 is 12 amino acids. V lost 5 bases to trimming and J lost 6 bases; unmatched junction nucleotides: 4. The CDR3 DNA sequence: TGTGCCAGTAGTTCACAGGGGATCGAGCAGTACTTC. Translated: CASSSQGIEQYF.

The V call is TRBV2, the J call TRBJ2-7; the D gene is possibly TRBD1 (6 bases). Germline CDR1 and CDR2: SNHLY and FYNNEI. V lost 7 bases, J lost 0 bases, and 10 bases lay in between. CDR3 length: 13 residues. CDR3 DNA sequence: TGTGCCAGCAAAACGACAGGCTCCTACGAGCAGTACTTC. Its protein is CASKTTGSYEQYF.

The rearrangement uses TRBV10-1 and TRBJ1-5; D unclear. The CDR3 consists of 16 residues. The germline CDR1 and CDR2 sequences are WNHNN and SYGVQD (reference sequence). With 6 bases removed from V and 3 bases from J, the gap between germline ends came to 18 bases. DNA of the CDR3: TGCGCCAGCAGATTCCCTTTTTGGCGGCTCAATCAGCCCCAGCATTTT. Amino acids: CASRFPFWRLNQPQHF.

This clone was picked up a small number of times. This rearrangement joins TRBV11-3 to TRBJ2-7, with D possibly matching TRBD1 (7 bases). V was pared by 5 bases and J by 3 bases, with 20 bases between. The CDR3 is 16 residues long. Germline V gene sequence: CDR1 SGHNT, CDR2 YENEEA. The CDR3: CASSQGGTVDYYEQYF. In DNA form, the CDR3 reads TGTGCCAGCAGCCAAGGCGGGACAGTCGATTACTACGAGCAGTACTTC.

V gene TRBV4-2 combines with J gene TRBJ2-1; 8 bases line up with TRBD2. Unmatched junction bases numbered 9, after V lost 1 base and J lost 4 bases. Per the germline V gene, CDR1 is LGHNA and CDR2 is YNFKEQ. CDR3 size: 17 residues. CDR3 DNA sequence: TGTGCCAGCAGCCAAGCCGCCGAGGTAGCGGGGTACAATGAGCAGTTCTTC. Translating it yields CASSQAAEVAGYNEQFF.

The CDR3: CASSVEPLTRSGNEQFF. In DNA form, the CDR3 reads TGTGCCAGCAGCGTAGAGCCTCTGACTAGGTCGGGTAATGAGCAGTTCTTC. The genes are TRBV9 and TRBJ2-1; tentatively, D is TRBD2 (6 bases). The V gene's germline CDR1 is SGDLS and CDR2 YYNGEE. This CDR3 spans 17 amino acids. V lost 0 bases and J lost 7, with 20 bases in between.